Following are 13 T cell receptor beta chains from one sample sequenced in a study of blood T cells in healthy people across ages. A second roughly 6 to 11 cycle PCR used barcoded and J-beta primers. A single record per CDR3 protein comes from TCRdb applying MiXCR to the 5' RACE reads. The sample includes 1.5 million to 2 million distinct CDR3 sequences, roughly 30% of them seen just once. The specimen was blood. Every receptor here comes from a woman under 40 in good health.

The table lists this clonotype with a few counts. This chain's CDR3 is CASSFFGGYTF. CDR3 in DNA: TGTGCCAGCAGTTTTTTCGGCGGCTACACCTTC. This chain joins TRBV6-5 and TRBJ1-2; no reliable D call. Germline assignment: CDR1 MNHEY and CDR2 SVGAGI. With 4 bases removed from V and 8 bases from J, the gap between germline ends came to 8 bases. This CDR3 contains 11 residues.

The rearrangement joins TRBV7-9 to TRBJ1-4; possible D gene TRBD1, 6 bases. Trimming removed 5 bases from V and 16 bases from J, with 23 bases in between. This CDR3 spans 14 amino acids. Germline lookup yields CDR1 SEHNR and CDR2 FQNEAQ (reference sequence). CDR3 nucleotides: TGTGCCAGCAGCCAACAGGGATTTAATGAAGAACGGTTTTTT. Its translation is CASSQQGFNEERFF.

In its sample, this clonotype was seen a few times. This chain joins TRBV29-1 and TRBJ1-1; no definite D call. Germline CDR1 reads SQVTM; CDR2 reads ANQGSEA. Trimming left V 7 bases short and J 1 base short, with 13 bases between. This CDR3 region has 13 residues. CDR3 sequence reads: CSAPETANTEAFF. The CDR3 nucleotides are TGCAGCGCCCCGGAGACCGCGAACACTGAAGCTTTCTTT.

As concerns this clonotype: A much larger clone is a single base away; this may be a read error. The V gene is TRBV28, the J gene TRBJ2-3, with D possibly being TRBD2 (6 bases). CDR3 length: 14 amino acids. The V gene's germline CDR1 is MDHEN and CDR2 SYDVKM. Deletions cut 6 bases from V and 1 base from J, with 11 bases between. The CDR3 protein is CASRDPGGTDTQYF. For the CDR3, the DNA is TGTGCCAGCAGGGACCCGGGGGGCACAGATACGCAGTATTTT.

The chain employs TRBV3-1 and TRBJ2-3, with D perhaps assigned TRBD1 or TRBD2 (7 bases each). This CDR3 comprises 15 residues. CDR1 LGHDT and CDR2 YNNKEL come from the germline V gene (reference sequence). Trimming stripped 10 bases from V and 3 bases from J, with 20 bases between. The CDR3 region is CATSQTGRGTDTQYF. CDR3 bases: TGTGCCACCTCTCAGACAGGGAGGGGGACAGATACGCAGTATTTT.

This clonotype appeared a few times. The gene calls are TRBV20-1 and TRBJ2-3, with unresolved D. Germline CDR1 is DFQATT and CDR2 is SNEGSKA (reference sequence). This CDR3 has 14 amino acids. Trimming cost V 2 bases and J 2 bases, with 11 bases left between them. CDR3 DNA: TGCAGTGCTAGAAAGCGAGAACCCACAGATACGCAGTATTTT. This encodes CSARKREPTDTQYF.

On this clonotype: An end of the junction differs from the germline gene, which may be a read error. The chain uses TRBV7-6 and TRBJ2-1; D may be TRBD1 (6 bases). CDR1 SGHVS and CDR2 FNYEAQ come from the germline V gene. The CDR3 totals 14 residues. The CDR3 loop reads CANSLADSFNEQFF. The CDR3 DNA reads TGTGCCAACAGCTTGGCGGACAGTTTCAATGAGCAGTTCTTC. Filled out from reference TRBV7-6 and TRBJ2-1, the complete variable domain reads GAGVSQSPRYKVTKRGQDVALRCDPISGHVSLYWYRQALGQGPEFLTYFNYEAQQDKSGLPNDRFSAERPEGSISTLTIQRTEQRDSAMYRCANSLADSFNEQFFGPGTRLTVL.

The sample holds many counts of this clonotype. This chain joins TRBV5-5 and TRBJ1-2; TRBD1 might be the D (5 bases). The germline gives CDR1 SGHKS, CDR2 YYEKEE (reference sequence). The CDR3 runs to 13 residues. V was shortened by 4 bases and J by 7 bases, with 14 bases between the two germline ends. CDR3 region: CASSMRDGRGYTF. CDR3 bases: TGTGCCAGCAGCATGAGGGACGGCCGTGGCTACACCTTC. Full variable domain (missing parts from reference TRBV5-5 and TRBJ1-2): DAGVTQSPTHLIKTRGQQVTLRCSPISGHKSVSWYQQVLGQGPQFIFQYYEKEERGRGNFPDRFSARQFPNYSSELNVNALLLGDSALYLCASSMRDGRGYTFGSGTRLTVV.

The chain carries TRBV7-9 and TRBJ2-4; 7 bases map to TRBD2. The J call may be incorrect, as the DNA end agrees better with TRBJ2-7. The CDR3 sequence is 15 residues long. Germline CDR1 reads SEHNR; CDR2 reads FQNEAQ (reference sequence). The CDR3 region has the DNA TGTGCCAGCAGCGCGGGAGACCTTGGTCCTATCGAGCAGTACTTC. As protein: CASSAGDLGPIEQYF.

V usage is TRBV12-3 or TRBV12-4 and J usage is TRBJ2-1; TRBD2 matches 11 bases. This CDR3 is built from 17 residues. J gave up 3 bases and V 4 bases, and 8 bases lay outside the gene matches. CDR3 in amino acids: CASSWLAGGGFYNEQFF. Here the CDR3 DNA reads TGTGCCAGCAGTTGGCTAGCGGGAGGAGGGTTCTACAATGAGCAGTTCTTC.

V usage is TRBV20-1 and J usage is TRBJ1-1; no definite D call. Trimming stripped 6 bases from V and 0 bases from J, with 14 bases between. Germline V lookup: CDR1 DFQATT, CDR2 SNEGSKA (reference sequence). The CDR3 has 14 amino acids. The CDR3 sequence: CSASSLHMNTEAFF. The CDR3 DNA is TGCAGTGCCAGCAGCCTACACATGAACACTGAAGCTTTCTTT.

The chain links TRBV7-2 to TRBJ2-7; D gene ambiguous. This CDR3 comprises 13 residues. Trimming shortened V by 1 base and J by 5 bases, and 9 bases separated the two germline ends. In germline, CDR1 is SGHTA, CDR2 FQGNSA. CDR3 bases: TGTGCCAGCAGCTTAGAACCGGTTGACGAGCAGTACTTC. This codes for CASSLEPVDEQYF.

With respect to this clonotype: A junction boundary mismatches the germline segment, possibly from a read error. The V gene is TRBV4-1, the J gene TRBJ1-2, with D possibly TRBD1 on 5 matching bases. The V gene's germline CDR1 is MGHRA and CDR2 YSYEKL. CDR3 length: 15 amino acids. The CDR3 region is CASSEDQGMDYGYTF. The CDR3 DNA follows: TGCGCCAGCAGCGAAGATCAGGGTATGGACTATGGCTACACCTTC.